This passage covers 2 T cell receptor beta chains from one sample sequenced in a study of patients and donors after allogeneic stem cell transplantation. MiXCR was run by TCRdb on the RT-PCR reads, yielding one entry per CDR3 protein. There are some 880,000 distinct CDR3 sequences in the sample; under 20% occur only once, and around 5.5% lies in the top ten. The sample taken for sequencing was blood, either unsorted or a sorted T cell fraction (not recorded which). These TCRs come from a human donor who was either an allogeneic HSCT recipient or a stem cell or donor lymphocyte infusion donor (not recorded which). It is not recorded whose cells these are; they may come from a transplant donor.

This clonotype was observed a few times. The chain joins TRBV4-1 to TRBJ2-2; 7 bases align to TRBD2. J was trimmed by 9 bases and V by 1 base; bases with no gene match: 8. The CDR3 length is 15 residues. The germline V gene encodes CDR1 MGHRA and CDR2 YSYEKL. CDR3 nucleotide sequence: TGCGCCAGCAGCCAAGTAGGCGGGAGTAACTGGGAGCTGTTTTTT. It is translated as CASSQVGGSNWELFF.

This clonotype showed up just a few times. This sequence joins TRBV10-3 and TRBJ1-5, with D possibly being TRBD1 (5 bases). Germline loops: CDR1 ENHRY, CDR2 SYGVKD. The CDR3 covers 14 residues. Trimming took 4 bases from V and 2 from J, leaving 9 bases between them. The CDR3 DNA reads as TGTGCCATCAGTGCCGGGGACGGCAATCAGCCCCAGCATTTT. Encoded protein: CAISAGDGNQPQHF.